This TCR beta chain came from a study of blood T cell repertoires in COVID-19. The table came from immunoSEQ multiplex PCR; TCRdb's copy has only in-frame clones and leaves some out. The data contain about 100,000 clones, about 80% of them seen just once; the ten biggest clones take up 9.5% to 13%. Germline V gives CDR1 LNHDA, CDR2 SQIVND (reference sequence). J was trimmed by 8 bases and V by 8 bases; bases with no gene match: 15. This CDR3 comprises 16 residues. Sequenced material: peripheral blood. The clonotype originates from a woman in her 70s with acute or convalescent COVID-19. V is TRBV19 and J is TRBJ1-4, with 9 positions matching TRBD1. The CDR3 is CASSGTGMIVGEKLFF. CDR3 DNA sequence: TGTGCCAGTTCCGGGACAGGGATGATCGTAGGAGAAAAACTGTTTTTT.